This entry lists 8 T cell receptor beta chains sequenced from one sample in a study of post-analysis software for immune sequencing data. Study-wide points: A handful of TRBV segments were significantly more frequent in patients than in controls. TRBV5-6, TRBV5-1 and TRBV20-1 were among these segments.

TCR beta cDNA libraries included unique molecular identifiers. TCRdb analysed the PCR reads with MiXCR anew, one entry per CDR3 protein. This sample yields about 820,000 distinct CDR3 sequences, of which roughly 50% are seen a single time; approximately 4.5% belongs to the top ten. Which antigens these TCRs recognize remains unknown. Source material: blood. The receptors here all came from a girl between 5 and 17 years old with multiple sclerosis.

The chain carries TRBV20-1 and TRBJ1-4; 10 bases are shared with TRBD1. This CDR3 contains 15 residues. V was pared by 3 bases and J by 3 bases, with 4 bases of the junction left unmatched. Germline V gene sequence: CDR1 DFQATT, CDR2 SNEGSKA (reference sequence). CDR3 coding DNA: TGCAGTGCTAGCGGACAGGGGGGGCCTAATGAAAAACTGTTTTTT. Its translation is CSASGQGGPNEKLFF.

The CDR3 region has the DNA TGTGCCAGCAGTTTAGCGTGGCTAGCGGGTGCTGAGCAGTTCTTC. Protein sequence: CASSLAWLAGAEQFF. The chain has TRBV12-3 or TRBV12-4 and TRBJ2-1; TRBD2 matches at 8 bases. J was trimmed by 9 bases and V by 0 bases; bases with no gene match: 7. This CDR3 comprises 15 residues.

The chain links TRBV7-3 to TRBJ2-3, with D perhaps TRBD2 (7 bases). Germline CDR1 SGHTA, CDR2 FQGTGA. This CDR3 is built from 13 residues. V was cut by 8 bases and J by 5 bases, with 14 bases left in between. For the CDR3, the DNA is TGTGCCAGCGCGGGGGCAAGTGGAGATACGCAGTATTTT. Translated: CASAGASGDTQYF.

Concerning this clonotype: This may arise from a read error, as a much more abundant clone is one base away. This chain uses TRBV10-3 with TRBJ2-5, with D tentatively TRBD1 (6 bases). The DNA end favors TRBJ2-7, so the J call may be wrong. Looked up from germline, CDR1 is ENHRY and CDR2 is SYGVKD. This CDR3 is 15 amino acids long. The CDR3: CAISESRQAMHEQYF. The CDR3 DNA follows: TGTGCCATCAGTGAGTCGAGACAGGCGATGCACGAGCAGTACTTC.

This clonotype was detected only once. J is TRBJ1-2 and V is TRBV7-8, with D tentatively TRBD1 (5 bases). Germline V lookup: CDR1 SGHVS, CDR2 FQNEAQ. Trimming left V 3 bases short and J 3 bases short, with 14 bases between. The CDR3 sequence is 15 residues long. The DNA of the CDR3 is TGTGCCAGCAGCTTGGCGACGGGGGAGCACTATGGCTACACCTTC. It encodes CASSLATGEHYGYTF.

V gene TRBV6-1 combines with J gene TRBJ2-5, with D unclear. The J call may be in error: the DNA end matches TRBJ2-7 better. This CDR3 is built from 14 residues. Germline V gene lookup returns CDR1 MNHNS and CDR2 SASEGT. The CDR3 bases are TGTGCCAGCAGTGTCTTTACGAAATCCTACGAGCAGTACTTC. The encoded protein is CASSVFTKSYEQYF.

The rearrangement uses TRBV15 and TRBJ2-3; no clear D. The CDR3 length is 12 residues. The germline V and J ends were trimmed by 1 base and 6 bases, with 5 bases remaining between them. Germline V gene data show CDR1 as LNHNV and CDR2 as YYDKDF (reference sequence). This CDR3 reads CATSRVGDTQYF. The CDR3 DNA sequence: TGTGCCACCAGCAGAGTGGGGGATACGCAGTATTTT.

This chain links TRBV9 with TRBJ2-6, with a possible D match to TRBD1 (5 bases). CDR1 and CDR2 from the germline V gene are SGDLS and YYNGEE. V shed 1 base and J shed 4 bases, with 9 bases lying between them. The CDR3 is 15 residues long. The CDR3: CASSVRGTGANVLTF. The CDR3 DNA sequence: TGTGCCAGCAGCGTAAGGGGAACCGGGGCCAACGTCCTGACTTTC.